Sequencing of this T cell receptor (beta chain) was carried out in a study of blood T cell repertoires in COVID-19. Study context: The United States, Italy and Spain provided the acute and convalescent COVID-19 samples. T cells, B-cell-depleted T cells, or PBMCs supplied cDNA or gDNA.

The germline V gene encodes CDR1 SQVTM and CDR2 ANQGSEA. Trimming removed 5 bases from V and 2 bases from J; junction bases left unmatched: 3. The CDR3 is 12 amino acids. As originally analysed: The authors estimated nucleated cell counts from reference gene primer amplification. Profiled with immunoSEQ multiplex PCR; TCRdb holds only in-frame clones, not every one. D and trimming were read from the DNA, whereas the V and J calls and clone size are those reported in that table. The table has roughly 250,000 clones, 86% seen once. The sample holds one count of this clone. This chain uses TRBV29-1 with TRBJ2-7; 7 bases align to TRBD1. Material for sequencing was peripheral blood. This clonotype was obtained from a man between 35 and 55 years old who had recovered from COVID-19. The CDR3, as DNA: TGCAGCGTTTGGGGACAGACCTACGAGCAGTACTTC. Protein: CSVWGQTYEQYF.